This TCR beta chain was observed in a study of prognosis after radiotherapy for stage I lung cancer. Background on the study: A biologically effective dose of at least 100 Gy came via 3-5 SBRT fractions.

In the case of this clonotype: A far larger clone differs by one base, so this is likely a read error.

From genomic DNA, two-round multiplex PCR was used to amplify TCR beta CDR3. The first round of PCR was done with primers that matched each TRBV and TRBJ gene. Using its own MiXCR run on the multiplex PCR reads, TCRdb lists one record per CDR3 protein. The sample lists about 13,000 distinct CDR3 sequences, roughly 26% occurring once. This CDR3 spans 13 amino acids. V lost 9 bases, J lost 5 bases, and 5 bases stayed unmatched. The germline V gene encodes CDR1 SNHLY and CDR2 FYNNEI. The V gene is TRBV2, the J gene TRBJ2-1, with 9 positions matching TRBD2. The receptor's source is a donor aged 50 or older with non-small cell lung cancer. Source: PBMCs, taken before or after stereotactic body radiation therapy (not recorded which). CDR3 region: CARSSGGHNEQFF. CDR3 sequence (DNA): TGTGCCAGAAGTAGCGGGGGACACAATGAGCAGTTCTTC.